These T cell receptor beta chains were read from a single sample in a study of T cells in Graves' hyperthyroidism and ophthalmopathy. In TCRdb, the multiplex PCR reads were re-called with MiXCR into one record per CDR3 protein. The profile shows roughly 530,000 distinct CDR3 sequences, roughly a sixth of them singletons. The sample consisted of blood. Source of these receptors: a woman aged 18-29 years with Graves' ophthalmopathy. Both conserved end residues are part of each CDR3. D genes are given only for firm matches.

V | D | CDR3
TRBV7-2 | . | CASSPEWRVNEQFF
TRBV3-1 | . | CASSQVVGNQPQHF
TRBV6-1 | . | CASSEVVYGYTF
TRBV27 | . | CASSLWGRGSQPQHF
TRBV20-1 | . | CSAPVGAGELFF
TRBV6-1 | . | CASSESGYYGYTF
TRBV30 | . | CAWSVGGDTYEQYF
TRBV20-1 | TRBD2 | CSARLAGTTDTQYF
TRBV4-3 | . | CASSQDFREPGLNPLGQETQYF
TRBV19 | TRBD1 | CASSRSGTGVGEQFF
TRBV10-3 | . | CAITKDILTEAFF
TRBV12-3/TRBV12-4 | TRBD1 | CASSPQGKRGPYNEQFF
TRBV11-2 | . | CASSGRGVGVTEAFF
TRBV12-3/TRBV12-4 | . | CASSFGPKAVSGELFF